Each of the 23 T cell receptor beta chains below was sequenced from the same sample in a study of blood T cell repertoires in COVID-19. Assay used: immunoSEQ multiplex PCR; TCRdb lists only in-frame clones, some missing. The data contain approximately 350,000 clones, roughly 80% of them singletons. Sequenced sample: PBMCs or T cells enriched from blood (not recorded which). Receptors originate from a woman between 45 and 65 years old who had recovered from COVID-19.

The CDR3 bases are TGTGCCAGCAGTGGAGGGGGGGTCAACACTGAAGCTTTCTTT. This codes for CASSGGGVNTEAFF. The V call is TRBV11-3, the J call TRBJ1-1; TRBD1 is a possible D gene (6 bases). CDR1 SGHNT and CDR2 YENEEA come from the germline V gene. The CDR3 contains 14 residues. Trimming took 6 bases from V and 2 from J, leaving 13 bases between them.

V usage is TRBV21-1 and J usage is TRBJ2-2; TRBD2 is taken as the D call from the table, unchecked against the DNA. TRBV21-1 is termed a pseudogene. CDR3 length: 13 amino acids. CDR3 DNA sequence: TGTGCCAGCAGCAAATCGTACACCGGGGAGCTGTTTTTT. The encoded protein is CASSKSYTGELFF.

CDR3 in DNA: TGTGCCTGGGACAGTTATGGCTACACCTTC. It specifies CAWDSYGYTF. The rearrangement uses TRBV30 and TRBJ1-2, with D perhaps matching TRBD1 (5 bases). Germline CDR1 GTSNPN, CDR2 SVGIG (reference sequence). Trimming pared 5 bases from V and 5 bases from J, leaving 6 bases between. The CDR3 has 10 residues.

This chain joins TRBV6-5 and TRBJ1-2, with 7 bases lining up with TRBD1. V trimming: 3 bases; J trimming: 4 bases; junction bases outside the gene matches: 2. The length of the CDR3 is 13 residues. CDR1 MNHEY and CDR2 SVGAGI come from the germline V gene. DNA of the CDR3: TGTGCCAGCAGTTATCGACAGGGCTATGGCTACACCTTC. It specifies CASSYRQGYGYTF.

This chain connects TRBV6-6 to TRBJ2-3, with 8 bases lining up with TRBD2. CDR3 length equals 16 residues. Looked up from germline, CDR1 is MNHNY and CDR2 is SVGAGI (reference sequence). Losses at the gene ends were 5 bases for V and 2 bases for J; bases not matched to a gene: 9. This CDR3 reads CASSPTVAGHTDTQYF. CDR3 bases: TGTGCCAGCAGTCCCACTGTAGCGGGGCACACAGATACGCAGTATTTT.

V is TRBV7-2 and J is TRBJ2-2; D may be TRBD1 (6 bases). V was clipped by 7 bases and J by 7 bases, with 19 bases between them. Germline loops: CDR1 SGHTA, CDR2 FQGNSA. The CDR3 length is 15 residues. The CDR3 is CASMGGAGVNGELFF. CDR3 nucleotide sequence: TGTGCCAGCATGGGTGGGGCAGGGGTGAACGGGGAGCTGTTTTTT.

V gene TRBV3-1 (or the pseudogene TRBV3-2) combines with J gene TRBJ1-6; 7 bases match TRBD1. The CDR3 covers 14 residues. With V trimmed by 9 bases and J by 7 bases, 9 bases remained unmatched. Germline loops: CDR1 LGHDT, CDR2 YNNKEL (reference sequence). For the CDR3, the DNA is TGTGCCAGTAGTAGGGGGACAGCCAATTCACCCCTCCACTTT. Encoded protein: CASSRGTANSPLHF.

The V and J genes are TRBV6-2 or TRBV6-3 and TRBJ1-5, with 7 bases fitting TRBD1. The CDR3 consists of 19 residues. Germline V CDR1 and CDR2: MNHEY, SVGEGT. V dropped 5 bases and J dropped 0; count of bases not matched to a gene: 16. CDR3 coding DNA: TGTGCCAGCAGTACTATAACGGGACAGACAAGATATAGCAATCAGCCCCAGCATTTT. This encodes CASSTITGQTRYSNQPQHF.

V is TRBV25-1 and J is TRBJ2-1, with D possibly matching TRBD2 (6 bases). The germline V gene encodes CDR1 MGHDK and CDR2 SYGVNS. The germline V and J ends were trimmed by 4 bases and 4 bases, with 14 bases remaining between them. There are 15 residues in the CDR3. Written as DNA, the CDR3 is TGTGCCAGCAGTGGCCTTCGCGGGGCGTACAATGAGCAGTTCTTC. Translation gives CASSGLRGAYNEQFF.

The V call is TRBV7-2, the J call TRBJ1-2, with D possibly being TRBD1 (6 bases). Germline V CDR1 and CDR2: SGHTA, FQGNSA. V was clipped by 1 base and J by 8 bases, with 14 bases between them. There are 14 residues in the CDR3. The DNA for the CDR3 is TGTGCCAGCAGCTTAGAATCCAGGGGTAACGGCTACACCTTC. It translates to CASSLESRGNGYTF. Using reference TRBV7-2 and TRBJ1-2 for the parts outside the CDR3, the full variable domain is GAGVSQSPSNKVTEKGKDVELRCDPISGHTALYWYRQSLGQGLEFLIYFQGNSAPDKSGLPSDRFSAERTGGSVSTLTIQRTQQEDSAVYLCASSLESRGNGYTFGSGTRLTVV.

V usage is TRBV5-4 and J usage is TRBJ2-7, with a weak D call TRBD2 (6 bases). The V gene's germline CDR1 is SGHNT and CDR2 YYREEE (reference sequence). The V end lost 4 bases, the J end lost 1 base, and 15 bases lay between the germline ends. The CDR3 spans 15 residues. CDR3 nucleotides: TGTGCCAGCAGCCCCGCCGCGGGGCTTTCCTACGAGCAGTACTTC. Protein sequence: CASSPAAGLSYEQYF.

The rearrangement links TRBV4-1 to TRBJ1-4; D not certain. The CDR3 has 16 residues. V was trimmed by 0 bases and J by 0 bases, leaving 8 bases between them. Germline CDR1 MGHRA, CDR2 YSYEKL. CDR3 sequence: CASSQESGTTNEKLFF. CDR3 nucleotide sequence: TGCGCCAGCAGCCAAGAATCAGGTACAACTAATGAAAAACTGTTTTTT.

The rearrangement links TRBV4-3 to TRBJ2-3, with a weak D call TRBD2 (6 bases). V shed 2 bases and J shed 9 bases, with 18 bases lying between them. The CDR3 totals 15 residues. Germline V lookup: CDR1 LGHNA, CDR2 YSLEER. In nucleotides, the CDR3 is TGCGCCAGCAGCCAAAATGGGGGGTCCGTAGGGACGCAGTATTTT. Residues: CASSQNGGSVGTQYF.

The V and J genes are TRBV6-6 and TRBJ2-4; TRBD1 matches 7 bases. The CDR3 spans 17 residues. Germline-derived CDR1 and CDR2 are MNHNY and SVGAGI (reference sequence). V gave up 5 bases and J gave up 12 bases; unmatched junction bases: 22. The CDR3 coding sequence is TGTGCCAGCAGTCCGTTTCCGGGACAGTCCCCGGGTATTTCTCAGTACTTC. This encodes CASSPFPGQSPGISQYF.

V is TRBV5-1 and J is TRBJ2-3; TRBD2 agrees at 13 bases. The trim removed 4 bases at V and 3 bases at J, leaving 5 bases unmatched. The germline V gene encodes CDR1 SGHRS and CDR2 YFSETQ. The CDR3 runs to 16 residues. The CDR3 here is CASSGLAGVLTDTQYF. The CDR3 nucleotides are TGCGCCAGCAGCGGACTAGCGGGAGTACTGACAGATACGCAGTATTTT.

As regards this clone: This may come from a read error, since a much larger clone is one base off. The sample contains more than one DNA sequence encoding this CDR3. The chain combines TRBV7-9 with TRBJ2-1; no reliable D call. The CDR3 is 14 amino acids. Germline values: CDR1 SEHNR, CDR2 FQNEAQ (reference sequence). The ends were cut back, 0 bases at V and 0 bases at J, with 3 bases in the middle. The CDR3 spells CASSLASSYNEQFF. CDR3 nucleotide sequence: TGTGCCAGCAGCTTAGCCAGCTCCTACAATGAGCAGTTCTTC.

The chain employs TRBV4-1 and TRBJ1-1; 7 bases line up with TRBD1. The J segment lost 5 bases and the V segment lost 3 bases, leaving 3 bases of the junction unmatched. CDR1 and CDR2 (germline): MGHRA, YSYEKL. The CDR3 extends over 13 amino acids. In nucleotides, the CDR3 is TGCGCCAGCAGCCATTCGGACAGGACTGAAGCTTTCTTT. Protein sequence: CASSHSDRTEAFF.

V usage is TRBV3-1 (or the pseudogene TRBV3-2) and J usage is TRBJ2-3; unclear D gene. The CDR3 runs to 13 residues. Trimming removed 1 base from V and 4 bases from J, with 6 bases in between. CDR1 and CDR2 (germline): LGHDT, YNNKEL (reference sequence). Here the CDR3 DNA reads TGTGCCAGCAGCCAAGTGTTCTCAGATACGCAGTATTTT. Amino acid sequence: CASSQVFSDTQYF.

About this clone: Other DNA sequences within the sample encode an identical CDR3. In DNA, the CDR3 is TGTGCCTGGAGCCAGGGCGGGAACACTGAAGCTTTCTTT. Its translation is CAWSQGGNTEAFF. The genes are TRBV30 and TRBJ1-1, with D possibly matching TRBD1 (5 bases). The CDR3 covers 13 residues. The ends were cut back, 3 bases at V and 1 base at J, with 9 bases in the middle. Germline assignment: CDR1 GTSNPN and CDR2 SVGIG (reference sequence).

J is TRBJ1-2 and V is TRBV27; TRBD1 matches at 8 bases. V shed 2 bases, J shed 4 bases, and the junction held 6 bases outside the gene matches. This CDR3 spans 15 amino acids. Per germline, CDR1 MNHEY and CDR2 SMNVEV (reference sequence). The CDR3 DNA reads TGTGCCAGCAGTTTAGCCAGGGGGCGAGGCTATGGCTACACCTTC. It codes for CASSLARGRGYGYTF.

The gene calls are TRBV6-1 and TRBJ1-5; possible D gene TRBD1, 6 bases. The V and J ends lost 2 bases and 2 bases respectively, with 13 bases between them. Germline CDR1 is MNHNS and CDR2 is SASEGT. The CDR3 contains 16 residues. The CDR3 is CASSEILGHRNQPQHF. The CDR3 nucleotides read TGTGCCAGCAGTGAAATCCTGGGACACCGCAATCAGCCCCAGCATTTT.

This rearrangement joins TRBV30 to TRBJ1-1; D is possibly TRBD1 (6 bases). The germline CDR1 and CDR2 sequences are GTSNPN and SVGIG (reference sequence). The CDR3 contains 12 residues. V lost 5 bases, J lost 11 bases, and 18 bases lay in between. Written as DNA, the CDR3 is TGTGCCTGGGTCGGGGGGCGGGTCGAGGCTTTCTTT. Translated: CAWVGGRVEAFF.

V usage is TRBV5-1 and J usage is TRBJ2-5; the match to TRBD2 covers 16 bases. After removal of 7 bases from V and 2 bases from J, the junction contained 5 bases not matched to a gene. Germline V gives CDR1 SGHRS, CDR2 YFSETQ. There are 16 residues in the CDR3. The CDR3 nucleotides are TGCGCCAGCGGGGGACTAGCGGGAGGGTATCAAGAGACCCAGTACTTC. The encoded protein is CASGGLAGGYQETQYF.